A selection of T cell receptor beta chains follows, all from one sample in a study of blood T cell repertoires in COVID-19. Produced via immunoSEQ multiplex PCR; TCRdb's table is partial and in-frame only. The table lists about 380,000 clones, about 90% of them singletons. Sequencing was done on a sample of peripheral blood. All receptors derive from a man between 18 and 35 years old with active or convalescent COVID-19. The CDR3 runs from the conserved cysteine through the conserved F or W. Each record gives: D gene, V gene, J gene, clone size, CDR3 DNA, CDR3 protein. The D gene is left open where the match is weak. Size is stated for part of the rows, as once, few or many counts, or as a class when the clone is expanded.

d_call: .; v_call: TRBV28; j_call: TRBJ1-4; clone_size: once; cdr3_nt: TGTGCCAGCAGTTTGGCAGGGGTTACCTGGGAAAAACTGTTTTTT; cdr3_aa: CASSLAGVTWEKLFF
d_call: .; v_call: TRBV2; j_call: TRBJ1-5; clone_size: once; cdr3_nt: TGTGCCAGCAGTGAAGTGCAGGGTTATAGCAATCAGCCCCAGCATTTT; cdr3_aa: CASSEVQGYSNQPQHF
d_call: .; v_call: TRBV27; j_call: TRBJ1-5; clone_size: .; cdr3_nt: TGTGCCAGCAGTTGGGGGCCTAGCAATCAGCCCCAGCATTTT; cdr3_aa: CASSWGPSNQPQHF
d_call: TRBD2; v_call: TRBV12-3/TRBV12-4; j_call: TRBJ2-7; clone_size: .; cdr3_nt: TGTGCCAGCAGTTTTGCGGGGGGGAACGAGCAGTACTTC; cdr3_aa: CASSFAGGNEQYF
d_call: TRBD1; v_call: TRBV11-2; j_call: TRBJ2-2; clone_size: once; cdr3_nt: TGTGCCAGCAGCTGGACAGGGGCCGGGGAGCTGTTTTTT; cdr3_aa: CASSWTGAGELFF
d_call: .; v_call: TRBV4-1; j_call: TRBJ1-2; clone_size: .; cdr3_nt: TGCGCCAGCAGCCGACGAGGACAGAACTATGGCTACACCTTC; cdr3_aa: CASSRRGQNYGYTF
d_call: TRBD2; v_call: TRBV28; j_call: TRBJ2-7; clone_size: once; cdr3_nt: TGTGCCAGCAGTTTAGGGGCTAGCGGGAGTTACGAGCAGTACTTC; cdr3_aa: CASSLGASGSYEQYF
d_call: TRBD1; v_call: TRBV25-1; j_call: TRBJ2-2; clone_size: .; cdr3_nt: TGTGCCAGCAGTGACAGGGGGTTTGTTTACGCCGGGGAGCTGTTTTTT; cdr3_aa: CASSDRGFVYAGELFF
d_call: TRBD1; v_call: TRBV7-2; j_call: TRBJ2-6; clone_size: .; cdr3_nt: TGTGCCAGCAGCTTAGTGGCAGGGGGCGAGGCTGGGGCCAACGTGCTGACTTTC; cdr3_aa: CASSLVAGGEAGANVLTF
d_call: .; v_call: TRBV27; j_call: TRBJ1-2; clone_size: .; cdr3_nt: TGTGCCAGCAGCCCGGACAGATTTCAAGGCTACACCTTC; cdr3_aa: CASSPDRFQGYTF
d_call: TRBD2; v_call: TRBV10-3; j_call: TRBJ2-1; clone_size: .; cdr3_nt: TGTGCCATCAGTTTAGCGGGAGGCTCGTACAATGAGCAGTTCTTC; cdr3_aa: CAISLAGGSYNEQFF
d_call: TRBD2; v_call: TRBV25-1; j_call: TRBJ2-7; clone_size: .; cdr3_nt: TGTGCCAGCAGGCAAAAGACTAGCGGGAACTACGAGCAGTACTTC; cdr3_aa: CASRQKTSGNYEQYF
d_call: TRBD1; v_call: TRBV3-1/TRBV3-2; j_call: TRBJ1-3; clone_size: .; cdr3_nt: TGTGCCAGCAGCCCAATGTCGACAGGGGGTGGAAACACCATATATTTT; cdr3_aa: CASSPMSTGGGNTIYF
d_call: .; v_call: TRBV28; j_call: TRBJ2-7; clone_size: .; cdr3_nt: TGTGCCAGCAGTTTAGCGGGACAGAGCTCCTACGAGCAGTACTTC; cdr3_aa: CASSLAGQSSYEQYF
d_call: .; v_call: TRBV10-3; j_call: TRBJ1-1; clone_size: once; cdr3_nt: TGTGCCATCTCGACAGAAATCACTGAAGCTTTCTTT; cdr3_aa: CAISTEITEAFF
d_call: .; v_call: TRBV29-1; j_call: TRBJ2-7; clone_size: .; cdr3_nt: TGCAGCGTTACCCCGGGGGGCCTCTACGAGCAGTACTTC; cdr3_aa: CSVTPGGLYEQYF
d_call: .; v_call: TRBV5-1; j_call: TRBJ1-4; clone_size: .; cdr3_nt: TGCGCCAGCAGCTTGGAACAAGGGGCGTGGGAAAAACTGTTTTTT; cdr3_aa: CASSLEQGAWEKLFF
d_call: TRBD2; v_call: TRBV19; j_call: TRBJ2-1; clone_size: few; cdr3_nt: TGTGCCAGTAGAGTAGCGGGGGGGCCTAACTCCTACAATGAGCAGTTCTTC; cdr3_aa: CASRVAGGPNSYNEQFF
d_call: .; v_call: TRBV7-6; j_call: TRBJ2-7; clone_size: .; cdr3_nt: TGTGCCAGCAGCTTTTCTGAGGGAGGCTACGAGCAGTACTTC; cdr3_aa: CASSFSEGGYEQYF
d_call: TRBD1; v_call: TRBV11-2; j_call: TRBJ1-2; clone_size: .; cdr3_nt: TGTGCCAGCAGCCCGGGACAGGCGAGGATGGACGCCTACACCTTC; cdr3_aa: CASSPGQARMDAYTF
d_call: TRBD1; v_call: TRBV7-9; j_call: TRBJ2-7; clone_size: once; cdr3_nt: TGTGCCAGCAGCCCGGATGGGACAGGGGGCGGTGACGAGCAGTACTTC; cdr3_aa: CASSPDGTGGGDEQYF
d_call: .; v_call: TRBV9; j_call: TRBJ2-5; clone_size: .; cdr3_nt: TGTGCCAGCACCCGCCTTCCGGGGAACCAAGAGACCCAGTACTTC; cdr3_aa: CASTRLPGNQETQYF
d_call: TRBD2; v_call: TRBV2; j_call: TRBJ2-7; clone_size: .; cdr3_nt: TGTGCCAGTTCTCGGGGACTAGGTTCCTACGAGCAGTACTTC; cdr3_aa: CASSRGLGSYEQYF
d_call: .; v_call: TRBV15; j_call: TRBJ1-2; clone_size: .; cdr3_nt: TGTGCCACCAGCAGAGAGTCACAGATACATGGCTACACCTTC; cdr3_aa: CATSRESQIHGYTF
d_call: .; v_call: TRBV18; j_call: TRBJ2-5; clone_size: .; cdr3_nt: TGTGCCAGCTCACCACCGAGGCAGCAAGAGACCCAGTACTTC; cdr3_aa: CASSPPRQQETQYF
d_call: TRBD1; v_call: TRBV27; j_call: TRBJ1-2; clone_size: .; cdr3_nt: TGTGCCAGCAGGGATACGGACAGGGTAGGAGGCTACACCTTC; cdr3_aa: CASRDTDRVGGYTF
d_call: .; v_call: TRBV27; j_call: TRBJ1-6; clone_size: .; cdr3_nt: TGTGCCAGCAGTGCAGACAGGATAAACCCTGAGAATTCACCCCTCCACTTT; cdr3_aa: CASSADRINPENSPLHF
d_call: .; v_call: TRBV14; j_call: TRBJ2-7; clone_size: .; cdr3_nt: TGTGCCAGCAGCCAGAGGGCTGGCGAGCAGTACTTC; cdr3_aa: CASSQRAGEQYF
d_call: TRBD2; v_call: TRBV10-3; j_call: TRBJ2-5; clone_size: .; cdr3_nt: TGTGCCATCAGTGATGGTGGCGGGGGGTCCGAGACCCAGTACTTC; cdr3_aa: CAISDGGGGSETQYF
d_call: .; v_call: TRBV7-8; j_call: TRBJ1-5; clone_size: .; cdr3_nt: TGTGCCAGCAGCTTAGGCCGAACTGGGACTGGACAAAATCAGCCCCAGCATTTT; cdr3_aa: CASSLGRTGTGQNQPQHF
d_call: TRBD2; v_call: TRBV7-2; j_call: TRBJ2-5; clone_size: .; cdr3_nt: TGTGCCAGCAGGCGGGGGGGACAAGAGACCCAGTACTTC; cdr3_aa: CASRRGGQETQYF
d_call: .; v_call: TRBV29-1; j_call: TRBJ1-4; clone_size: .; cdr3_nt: TGCAGCGCGATCGGGGGTGAAAAACTGTTTTTT; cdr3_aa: CSAIGGEKLFF
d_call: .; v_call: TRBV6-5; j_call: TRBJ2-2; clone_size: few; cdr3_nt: TGTGCCAGCAGCCCGGGGGGCCACGACACCGGGGAGCTGTTTTTT; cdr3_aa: CASSPGGHDTGELFF
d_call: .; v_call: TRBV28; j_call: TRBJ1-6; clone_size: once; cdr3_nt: TGTGCCAGCAGTTTACCCCAGTCAGGGGTTTTTGGATCACCCCTCCACTTT; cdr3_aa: CASSLPQSGVFGSPLHF
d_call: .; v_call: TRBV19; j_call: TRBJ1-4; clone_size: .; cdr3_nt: TGTGCCAGTTTTCCTCGAGCAGGGTTGAATGAAAAACTGTTTTTT; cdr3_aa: CASFPRAGLNEKLFF
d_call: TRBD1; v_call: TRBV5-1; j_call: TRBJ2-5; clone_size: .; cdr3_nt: TGCGCCAGCAATAGACAGGGAGAAGAGACCCAGTACTTC; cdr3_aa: CASNRQGEETQYF
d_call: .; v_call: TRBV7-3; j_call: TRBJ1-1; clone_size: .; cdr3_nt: TGTGCCAGCAGCTTAAGCAGGGTAACTGAAGCTTTCTTT; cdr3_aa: CASSLSRVTEAFF
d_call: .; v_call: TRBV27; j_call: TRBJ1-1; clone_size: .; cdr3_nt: TGTGCCAGCAGTCCGACAGGTCTGAACACTGAAGCTTTCTTT; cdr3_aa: CASSPTGLNTEAFF
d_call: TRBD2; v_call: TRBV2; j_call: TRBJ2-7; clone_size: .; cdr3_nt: TGTGCCAGCAGTGAAGGTAGCGGGGCCTACGAGCAGTACTTC; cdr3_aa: CASSEGSGAYEQYF
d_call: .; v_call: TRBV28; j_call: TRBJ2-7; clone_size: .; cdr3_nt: TGTGCCAGCAGTTTGAGGGTAGCGATGTCCTACGAGCAGTACTTC; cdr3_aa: CASSLRVAMSYEQYF
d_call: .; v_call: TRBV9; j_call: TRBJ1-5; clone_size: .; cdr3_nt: TGTGCCAGCAGCGTAGGTGAGCACCGCAATCAGCCCCAGCATTTT; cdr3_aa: CASSVGEHRNQPQHF
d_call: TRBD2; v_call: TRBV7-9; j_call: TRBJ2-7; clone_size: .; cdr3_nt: TGTGCCAGCAGCAGCGGGGGTACCTACGAGCAGTACTTC; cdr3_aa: CASSSGGTYEQYF
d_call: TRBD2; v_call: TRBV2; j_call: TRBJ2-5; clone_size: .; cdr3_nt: TGTGCCAGCAGTCCGGGGGAGGGTACCTTTGAGACCCAGTACTTC; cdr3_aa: CASSPGEGTFETQYF
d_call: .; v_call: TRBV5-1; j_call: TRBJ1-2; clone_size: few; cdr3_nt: TGCGCCAGCAGCTTGGCGGGGGATAACTATGGCTACACCTTC; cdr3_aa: CASSLAGDNYGYTF
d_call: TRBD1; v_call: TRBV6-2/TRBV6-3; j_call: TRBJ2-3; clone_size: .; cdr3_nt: TGTGCCAGCAGTTACCATTTGGGACAGGCTAGCACAGATACGCAGTATTTT; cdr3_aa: CASSYHLGQASTDTQYF
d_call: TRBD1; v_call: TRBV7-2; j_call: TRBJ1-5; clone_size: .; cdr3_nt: TGTGCCAGCAGCTCCCGACAGGGGGATCAGCCCCAGCATTTT; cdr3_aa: CASSSRQGDQPQHF
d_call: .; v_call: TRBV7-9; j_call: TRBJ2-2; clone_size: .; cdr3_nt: TGTGCCAGCAGCCCGTTAGGGCGGGCAAACACCGGGGAGCTGTTTTTT; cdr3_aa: CASSPLGRANTGELFF
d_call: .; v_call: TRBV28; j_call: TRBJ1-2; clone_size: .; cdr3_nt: TGTGCCAGCACCCCCGGAGGGATTGGCTACACCTTC; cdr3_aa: CASTPGGIGYTF
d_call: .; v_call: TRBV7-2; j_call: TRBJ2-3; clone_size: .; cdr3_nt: TGTGCCAGCAGCTTAGCACCAGCGGATACGCAGTATTTT; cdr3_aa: CASSLAPADTQYF
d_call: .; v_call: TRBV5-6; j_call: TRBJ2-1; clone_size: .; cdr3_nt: TGTGCCAGCAGCTGCACTAAAGGGGATCCTGGGGGGAGTACAAATGAGCAGTTCTTC; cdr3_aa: CASSCTKGDPGGSTNEQFF
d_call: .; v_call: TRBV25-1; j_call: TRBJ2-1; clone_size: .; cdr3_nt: TGTGCCAGCAGTGAACCCGAAACTAGACAAGACAATGAGCAGTTCTTC; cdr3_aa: CASSEPETRQDNEQFF